These 25 T cell receptor beta chains were all obtained from the same sample, sequenced in a study of blood T cells in healthy people across ages. A sample-barcoded 5' primer and a J-beta primer mix were used in a second PCR of roughly 6 to 12 cycles. A single record per CDR3 protein comes from TCRdb applying MiXCR to the 5' RACE reads. The top ten clones hold approximately 13% of a sample with roughly 800,000 distinct CDR3 sequences, 36% of them seen once. The material sequenced was blood. These receptor sequences come from a man aged 18 to 30 in good health.

The table lists this clonotype with many counts. This rearrangement joins TRBV20-1 to TRBJ2-3, with a weak D call TRBD2 (6 bases). There are 11 residues in the CDR3. Germline V gene lookup returns CDR1 DFQATT and CDR2 SNEGSKA (reference sequence). The V end was cut by 6 bases, the J end by 6 bases, with 10 bases between. The chain's CDR3 is CSAIREDTQYF. The CDR3 nucleotides are TGCAGTGCCATACGGGAGGATACGCAGTATTTT.

The chain uses TRBV5-1 and TRBJ1-1; D is ambiguous. CDR3 length equals 14 residues. Deletions cut 0 bases from V and 2 bases from J, with 8 bases between. Germline-derived CDR1 and CDR2 are SGHRS and YFSETQ. The CDR3 region has the DNA TGCGCCAGCAGCTTGGTGTTTCCCAACACTGAAGCTTTCTTT. Amino acids: CASSLVFPNTEAFF.

This clonotype was seen only a few times. The J gene is TRBJ1-4, the V gene TRBV4-3, with 10 bases lining up with TRBD1. This CDR3 contains 15 residues. Unmatched junction bases numbered 8, after V lost 5 bases and J lost 8 bases. Germline CDR1 LGHNA, CDR2 YSLEER. In DNA form, the CDR3 reads TGCGCCAGCAGCTTCCGGGAGACAGGGGGCGAAAAACTGTTTTTT. As protein: CASSFRETGGEKLFF.

At least ten counts were recorded for this clonotype. V usage is TRBV12-3 or TRBV12-4 and J usage is TRBJ2-3; D might be TRBD1 or TRBD2, each matching 5 bases. Trimming left V 7 bases short and J 3 bases short, with 20 bases between. The CDR3 totals 16 residues. The CDR3 sequence is CASTSSRVGDTDTQYF. CDR3 nucleotide sequence: TGTGCCAGCACCTCGTCCCGGGTGGGGGATACAGATACGCAGTATTTT.

This clonotype was observed a few times. CDR3 sequence (DNA): TGTGCCAGCAGCTTAGAGGGCAGCAGCAATGAGCAGTTCTTC. Amino acids: CASSLEGSSNEQFF. The chain recombines TRBV7-2 with TRBJ2-1; the D is unclear. Trimming pared 1 base from V and 6 bases from J, leaving 10 bases between. Germline CDR1 and CDR2: SGHTA and FQGNSA. CDR3 size: 14 residues.

The rearrangement uses TRBV20-1 and TRBJ2-3; D remains unclear. This CDR3 contains 12 residues. V was shortened by 3 bases and J by 2 bases, with 6 bases between the two germline ends. The germline V gene has CDR1 DFQATT and CDR2 SNEGSKA (reference sequence). The CDR3 sequence: CSASTHTDTQYF. The CDR3 DNA sequence: TGCAGTGCTAGTACCCACACAGATACGCAGTATTTT.

The chain combines TRBV20-1 with TRBJ1-2; possible D gene TRBD1, 5 bases. From germline, CDR1 is DFQATT and CDR2 SNEGSKA (reference sequence). The CDR3 length is 13 residues. V was shortened by 3 bases and J by 6 bases, with 14 bases between the two germline ends. The CDR3 DNA is TGCAGTGCTAGCTTAAGGGGCGGCCATGGCTACACCTTC. This codes for CSASLRGGHGYTF.

This clonotype has only a few counts. The chain employs TRBV14 and TRBJ1-1, with unresolved D. Germline CDR1 and CDR2: SGHDN and FVKESK. The CDR3 has 16 amino acids. V lost 4 bases and J lost 5, with 20 bases in between. DNA for the CDR3: TGTGCCAGCAGCCTAAGTGGGAGAGGGTTTGCGACTGAAGCTTTCTTT. This codes for CASSLSGRGFATEAFF.

This clonotype was observed a handful of times. The genes are TRBV20-1 and TRBJ2-1, with TRBD2 as a possible D gene (5 bases). V lost 5 bases, J lost 6 bases, and 17 bases lay in between. Germline V gives CDR1 DFQATT, CDR2 SNEGSKA (reference sequence). CDR3 length equals 14 residues. In DNA form, the CDR3 reads TGCAGTGCTCACCCGCATACTAGTCCCAATGAGCAGTTCTTC. As protein: CSAHPHTSPNEQFF.

The chain uses TRBV4-3 and TRBJ1-1, with a tentative D call TRBD1 (5 bases). CDR1 LGHNA and CDR2 YSLEER come from the germline V gene. The CDR3 covers 15 residues. V dropped 3 bases and J dropped 5 bases, with 16 bases sitting between them. In DNA form, the CDR3 reads TGCGCCAGCAGCCAGGACCAGGGACTGAGGACTGAAGCTTTCTTT. As protein: CASSQDQGLRTEAFF.

This clonotype was seen ten or more times. The V and J genes are TRBV4-2 and TRBJ2-1; 13 bases map to TRBD2. The germline V gene encodes CDR1 LGHNA and CDR2 YNFKEQ. Trimming at V came to 3 bases and at J to 8 bases, leaving 4 bases not matched to a gene. This CDR3 spans 15 amino acids. CDR3 sequence reads: CASSQGTSGADEQFF. In nucleotides, the CDR3 is TGTGCCAGCAGCCAGGGGACTAGCGGGGCGGATGAGCAGTTCTTC.

The sample holds many counts of this clonotype. V gene TRBV7-9 combines with J gene TRBJ2-4; D possibly corresponds to TRBD2 (5 bases). The germline CDR1 and CDR2 sequences are SEHNR and FQNEAQ (reference sequence). The ends were cut back, 5 bases at V and 3 bases at J, with 14 bases in the middle. The length of the CDR3 is 15 residues. In DNA form, the CDR3 reads TGTGCCAGCAGCCCCGTGGGAGTAGGCAAAAACATTCAGTACTTC. Amino acids: CASSPVGVGKNIQYF.

J is TRBJ2-2 and V is TRBV4-3; 8 bases are shared with TRBD1. With 3 bases clipped from V and 5 bases from J, the junction kept 8 bases outside the gene matches. The CDR3 consists of 16 residues. Germline V gene data show CDR1 as LGHNA and CDR2 as YSLEER. In DNA form, the CDR3 reads TGCGCCAGCAGCCAGGTCACAGGGGGTGGGACCGGGGAGCTGTTTTTT. It translates to CASSQVTGGGTGELFF.

This clonotype was counted only a few times. The chain joins TRBV10-3 to TRBJ1-2; 9 bases are a match to TRBD1. This CDR3 has 16 amino acids. V was pared by 3 bases and J by 3 bases, with 8 bases of the junction left unmatched. The germline gives CDR1 ENHRY, CDR2 SYGVKD. The CDR3: CAISEHRDRADYGYTF. CDR3 in DNA: TGTGCCATCAGTGAACACCGGGACAGGGCTGACTATGGCTACACCTTC.

J is TRBJ2-1 and V is TRBV14; D possibly corresponds to TRBD2 (6 bases). Per germline, CDR1 SGHDN and CDR2 FVKESK. V was shortened by 2 bases and J by 7 bases, with 9 bases between the two germline ends. This CDR3 region has 13 residues. The CDR3 loop reads CASSQPGGNEQFF. The CDR3 DNA follows: TGTGCCAGCAGCCAACCCGGGGGAAATGAGCAGTTCTTC. Full variable domain (outside the CDR3, taken from reference TRBV14 and TRBJ2-1): EAGVTQFPSHSVIEKGQTVTLRCDPISGHDNLYWYRRVMGKEIKFLLHFVKESKQDESGMPNNRFLAERTGGTYSTLKVQPAELEDSGVYFCASSQPGGNEQFFGPGTRLTVL.

The gene calls are TRBV29-1 and TRBJ2-2, with a possible D match to TRBD1 (6 bases). The CDR3 has 13 residues. Germline values: CDR1 SQVTM, CDR2 ANQGSEA. Trimming removed 7 bases from V and 1 base from J, with 10 bases in between. For the CDR3, the DNA is TGCAGCGCGAAGGACAGGAACACCGGGGAGCTGTTTTTT. It codes for CSAKDRNTGELFF.

In its sample, this clonotype was seen a few times. The genes are TRBV6-1 and TRBJ1-5, with D unclear. V gave up 4 bases and J gave up 3 bases, with 10 bases separating them. Germline V gives CDR1 MNHNS, CDR2 SASEGT. This CDR3 contains 14 residues. Here the CDR3 DNA reads TGTGCCAGCAGTGCCTCGGGTGACAATCAGCCCCAGCATTTT. Translated, it gives CASSASGDNQPQHF.

The rearrangement uses TRBV6-1 and TRBJ2-4; D is uncertain. The V and J ends lost 3 bases and 0 bases respectively, with 9 bases between them. Germline assignment: CDR1 MNHNS and CDR2 SASEGT. The CDR3 is 15 residues long. DNA of the CDR3: TGTGCCAGCAGTGATCACGAGCTAGCCAAAAACATTCAGTACTTC. Its protein is CASSDHELAKNIQYF.

V gene TRBV20-1 combines with J gene TRBJ1-2, with no clear D. There are 14 residues in the CDR3. In germline, CDR1 is DFQATT, CDR2 SNEGSKA (reference sequence). The V and J ends lost 0 bases and 2 bases respectively, with 10 bases between them. In DNA form, the CDR3 reads TGCAGTGCTAGAGATAGTCGGGGAAACTATGGCTACACCTTC. Its protein is CSARDSRGNYGYTF.

The J gene is TRBJ2-1, the V gene TRBV28; D is undetermined. V shed 8 bases and J shed 6 bases, with 8 bases lying between them. CDR3 length: 11 residues. Germline assignment: CDR1 MDHEN and CDR2 SYDVKM. Here the CDR3 DNA reads TGTGCCAGCGGAGAATTCAATGAGCAGTTCTTC. Protein: CASGEFNEQFF.

A note on this clonotype: Since a much larger clone is just one base distant, this may be a read error. This chain joins TRBV12-3 or TRBV12-4 and TRBJ2-5, with D uncertain. The CDR3 has 13 amino acids. Between the trimmed V and J ends, which lost 4 bases and 2 bases, there was a span of 8 bases. The CDR3 spells CASSCGHQETQYF. For the CDR3, the DNA is TGTGCCAGCAGTTGTGGCCATCAAGAGACCCAGTACTTC.

Concerning this clonotype: With a much larger clone just one base away, this may be a read error. CDR3 bases: TGCAGCGTTGATTCGTTCGGAACGCTCGCCTATAATTCACCCGTCCACTTT. This gives the protein CSVDSFGTLAYNSPVHF. The chain links TRBV29-1 to TRBJ1-6; the D is unclear. The CDR3 has 17 amino acids. In germline, CDR1 is SQVTM, CDR2 ANQGSEA.

The chain has TRBV7-2 and TRBJ1-2; 9 nucleotides line up with TRBD1. The V segment lost 5 bases and the J segment 8 bases; nucleotides outside the gene matches: 9. Germline values: CDR1 SGHTA, CDR2 FQGNSA. The CDR3 loop spans 14 amino acids. This CDR3 is CASSVGQGGRGYTF. CDR3 nucleotides: TGTGCCAGCAGCGTGGGACAGGGAGGTCGCGGCTACACCTTC.

This clonotype occurred a few times. The chain couples TRBV4-2 to TRBJ2-1, with D possibly TRBD1 on 5 matching bases. This CDR3 has 15 amino acids. Trimming left V 0 bases short and J 9 bases short, with 15 bases between. In germline, CDR1 is LGHNA, CDR2 YNFKEQ. The CDR3 here is CASSQDWGSVREQFF. In DNA form, the CDR3 reads TGTGCCAGCAGCCAAGATTGGGGCTCCGTTCGTGAGCAGTTCTTC.

As regards this clonotype: A much larger clone lies a single base off, so this may be a read error. V usage is TRBV25-1 and J usage is TRBJ2-5; tentatively, D is TRBD2 (6 bases). The better agreement between TRBJ2-7 and the DNA end casts doubt on the J call. Germline V lookup: CDR1 MGHDK, CDR2 SYGVNS. The CDR3 is 16 residues long. The CDR3 DNA reads TGTGCCAGCAGTGAACTGTACTCGAGGGACTTCTACGAGCAGTACTTC. Protein: CASSELYSRDFYEQYF.